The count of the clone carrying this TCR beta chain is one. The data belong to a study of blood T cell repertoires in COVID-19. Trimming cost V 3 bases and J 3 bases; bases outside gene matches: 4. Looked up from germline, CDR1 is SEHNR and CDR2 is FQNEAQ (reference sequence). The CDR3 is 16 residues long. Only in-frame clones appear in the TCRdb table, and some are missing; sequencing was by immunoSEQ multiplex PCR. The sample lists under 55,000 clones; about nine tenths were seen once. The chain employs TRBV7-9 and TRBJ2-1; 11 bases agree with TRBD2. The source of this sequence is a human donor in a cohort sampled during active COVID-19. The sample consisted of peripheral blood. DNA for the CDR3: TGTGCCAGCAGCTTGACCGGGACTAGCGGCTACAATGAGCAGTTCTTC. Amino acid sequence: CASSLTGTSGYNEQFF.